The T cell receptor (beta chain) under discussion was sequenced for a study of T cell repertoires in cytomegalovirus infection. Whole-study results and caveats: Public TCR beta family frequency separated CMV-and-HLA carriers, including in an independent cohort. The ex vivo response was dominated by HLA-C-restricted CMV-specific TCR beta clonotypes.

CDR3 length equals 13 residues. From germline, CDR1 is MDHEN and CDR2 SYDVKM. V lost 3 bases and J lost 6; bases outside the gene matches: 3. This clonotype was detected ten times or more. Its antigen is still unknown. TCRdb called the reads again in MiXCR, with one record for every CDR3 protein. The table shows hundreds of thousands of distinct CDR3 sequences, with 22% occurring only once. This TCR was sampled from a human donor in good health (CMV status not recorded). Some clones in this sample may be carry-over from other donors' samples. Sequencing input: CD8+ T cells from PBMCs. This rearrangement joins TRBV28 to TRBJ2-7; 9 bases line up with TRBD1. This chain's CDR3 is CASSFWTGVEQYF. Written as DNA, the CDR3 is TGTGCCAGCAGTTTCTGGACAGGGGTCGAGCAGTACTTC.